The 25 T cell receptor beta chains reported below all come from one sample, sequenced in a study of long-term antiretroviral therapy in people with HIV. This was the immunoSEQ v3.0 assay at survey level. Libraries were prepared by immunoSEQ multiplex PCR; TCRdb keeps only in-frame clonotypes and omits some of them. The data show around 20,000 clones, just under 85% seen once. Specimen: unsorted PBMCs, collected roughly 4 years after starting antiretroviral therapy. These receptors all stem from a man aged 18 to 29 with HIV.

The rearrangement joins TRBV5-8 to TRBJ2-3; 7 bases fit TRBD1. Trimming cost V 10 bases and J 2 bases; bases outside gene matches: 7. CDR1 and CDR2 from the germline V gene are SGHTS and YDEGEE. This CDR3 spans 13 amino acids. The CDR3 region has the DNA TGTGCCGCCAGGGACAGACTCACAGATACGCAGTATTTT. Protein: CAARDRLTDTQYF.

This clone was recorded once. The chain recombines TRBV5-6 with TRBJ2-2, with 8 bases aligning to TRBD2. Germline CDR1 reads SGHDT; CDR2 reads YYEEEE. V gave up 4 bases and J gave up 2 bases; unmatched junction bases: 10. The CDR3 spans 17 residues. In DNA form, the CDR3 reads TGTGCCAGCAGCCGAGCGGTTCTAGCGGGCAACACCGGGGAGCTGTTTTTT. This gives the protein CASSRAVLAGNTGELFF.

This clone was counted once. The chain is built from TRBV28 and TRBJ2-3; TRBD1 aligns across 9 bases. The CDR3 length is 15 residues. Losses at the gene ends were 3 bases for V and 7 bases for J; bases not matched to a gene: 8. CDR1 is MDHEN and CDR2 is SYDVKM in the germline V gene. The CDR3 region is CASSFPLQGANTQYF. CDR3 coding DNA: TGTGCCAGCAGTTTCCCTTTACAGGGGGCGAATACGCAGTATTTT.

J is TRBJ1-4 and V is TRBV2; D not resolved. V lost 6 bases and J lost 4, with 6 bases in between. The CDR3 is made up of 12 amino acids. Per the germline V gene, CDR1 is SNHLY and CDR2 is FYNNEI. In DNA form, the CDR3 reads TGTGCCAGCAGGGACGGTAATGAAAAACTGTTTTTT. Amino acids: CASRDGNEKLFF.

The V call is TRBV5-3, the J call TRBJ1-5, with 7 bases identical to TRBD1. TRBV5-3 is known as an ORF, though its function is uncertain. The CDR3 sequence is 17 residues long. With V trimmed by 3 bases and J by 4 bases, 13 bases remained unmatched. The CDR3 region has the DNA TGTGCCAGAAGCTCTACGGGACAGAACAGAGAAAATCAGCCCCAGCATTTT. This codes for CARSSTGQNRENQPQHF.

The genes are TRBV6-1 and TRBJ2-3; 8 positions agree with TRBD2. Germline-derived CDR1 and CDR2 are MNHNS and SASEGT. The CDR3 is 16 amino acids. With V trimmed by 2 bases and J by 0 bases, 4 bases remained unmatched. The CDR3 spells CASSESPGGSTDTQYF. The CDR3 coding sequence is TGTGCCAGCAGTGAAAGCCCGGGGGGGAGCACAGATACGCAGTATTTT.

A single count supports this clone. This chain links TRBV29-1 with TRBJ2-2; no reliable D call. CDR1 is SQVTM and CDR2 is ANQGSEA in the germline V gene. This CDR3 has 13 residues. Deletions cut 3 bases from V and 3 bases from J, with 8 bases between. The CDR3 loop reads CSVDLGYTGELFF. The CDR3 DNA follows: TGCAGCGTTGATTTGGGCTACACCGGGGAGCTGTTTTTT.

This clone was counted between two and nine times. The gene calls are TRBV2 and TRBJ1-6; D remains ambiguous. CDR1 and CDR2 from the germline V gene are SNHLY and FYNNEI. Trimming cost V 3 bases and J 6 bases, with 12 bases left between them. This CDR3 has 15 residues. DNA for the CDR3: TGTGCCAGCAGTGAGGGCAGCTATGTTAATTCACCCCTCCACTTT. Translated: CASSEGSYVNSPLHF. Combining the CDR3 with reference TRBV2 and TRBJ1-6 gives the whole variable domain EPEVTQTPSHQVTQMGQEVILRCVPISNHLYFYWYRQILGQKVEFLVSFYNNEISEKSEIFDDQFSVERPDGSNFTLKIRSTKLEDSAMYFCASSEGSYVNSPLHFGNGTRLTVT.

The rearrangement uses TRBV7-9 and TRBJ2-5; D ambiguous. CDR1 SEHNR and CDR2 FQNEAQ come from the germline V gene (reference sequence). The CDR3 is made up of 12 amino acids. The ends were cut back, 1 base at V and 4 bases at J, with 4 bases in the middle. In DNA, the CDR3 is TGTGCCAGCAGCTTAGTAGGAGAGACCCAGTACTTC. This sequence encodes CASSLVGETQYF.

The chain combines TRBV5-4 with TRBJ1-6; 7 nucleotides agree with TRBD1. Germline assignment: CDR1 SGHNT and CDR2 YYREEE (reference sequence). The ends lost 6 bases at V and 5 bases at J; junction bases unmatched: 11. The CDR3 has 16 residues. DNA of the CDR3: TGTGCCAGCACCCGATCCGTAGGGGGCAATAATTCACCCCTCCACTTT. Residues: CASTRSVGGNNSPLHF.

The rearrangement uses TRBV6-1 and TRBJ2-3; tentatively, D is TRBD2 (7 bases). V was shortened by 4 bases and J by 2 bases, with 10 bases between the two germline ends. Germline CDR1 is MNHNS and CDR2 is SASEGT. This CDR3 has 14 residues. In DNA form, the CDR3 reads TGTGCCAGCAGTGCGGGGGGCAACACAGATACGCAGTATTTT. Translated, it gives CASSAGGNTDTQYF.

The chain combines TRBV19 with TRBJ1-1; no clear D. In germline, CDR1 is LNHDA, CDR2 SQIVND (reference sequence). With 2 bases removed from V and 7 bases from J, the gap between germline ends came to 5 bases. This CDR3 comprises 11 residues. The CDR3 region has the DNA TGTGCCAGTAGTATACTCCATGAAGCTTTCTTT. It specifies CASSILHEAFF.

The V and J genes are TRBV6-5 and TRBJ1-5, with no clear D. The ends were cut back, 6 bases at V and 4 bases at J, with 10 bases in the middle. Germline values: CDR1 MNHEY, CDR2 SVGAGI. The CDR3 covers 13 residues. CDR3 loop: CASSLNGNQPQHF. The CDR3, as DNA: TGTGCCAGCAGCCTTAATGGGAATCAGCCCCAGCATTTT.

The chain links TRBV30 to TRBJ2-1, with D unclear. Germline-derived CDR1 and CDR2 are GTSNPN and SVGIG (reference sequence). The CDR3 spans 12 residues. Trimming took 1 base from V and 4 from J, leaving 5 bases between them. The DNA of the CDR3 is TGTGCCTGGAGTGCCACATACAATGAGCAGTTCTTC. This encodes CAWSATYNEQFF.

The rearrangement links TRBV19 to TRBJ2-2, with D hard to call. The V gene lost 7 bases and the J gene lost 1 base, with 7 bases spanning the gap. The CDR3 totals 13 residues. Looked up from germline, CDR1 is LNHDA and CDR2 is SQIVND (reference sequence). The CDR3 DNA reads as TGTGCCAGTAATAATTTGAACACCGGGGAGCTGTTTTTT. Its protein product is CASNNLNTGELFF.

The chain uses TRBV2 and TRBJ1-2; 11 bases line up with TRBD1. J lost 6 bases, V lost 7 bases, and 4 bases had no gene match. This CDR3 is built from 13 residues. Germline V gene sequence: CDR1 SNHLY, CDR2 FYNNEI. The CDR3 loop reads CASTRGQGDGYTF. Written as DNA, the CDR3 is TGTGCCAGCACTAGGGGACAGGGGGATGGCTACACCTTC.

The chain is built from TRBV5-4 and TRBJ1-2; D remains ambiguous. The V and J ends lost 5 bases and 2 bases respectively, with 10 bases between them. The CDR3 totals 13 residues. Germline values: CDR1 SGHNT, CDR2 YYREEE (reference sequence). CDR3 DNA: TGTGCCAGCAGGCAAGGGCAGAACTATGGCTACACCTTC. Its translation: CASRQGQNYGYTF.

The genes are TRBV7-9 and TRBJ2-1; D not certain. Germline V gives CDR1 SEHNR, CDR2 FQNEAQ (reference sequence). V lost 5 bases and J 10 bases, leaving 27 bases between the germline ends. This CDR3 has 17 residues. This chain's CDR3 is CASSADPPGFVGAEQFF. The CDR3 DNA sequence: TGTGCCAGCAGCGCAGACCCGCCTGGGTTTGTCGGCGCCGAGCAGTTCTTC.

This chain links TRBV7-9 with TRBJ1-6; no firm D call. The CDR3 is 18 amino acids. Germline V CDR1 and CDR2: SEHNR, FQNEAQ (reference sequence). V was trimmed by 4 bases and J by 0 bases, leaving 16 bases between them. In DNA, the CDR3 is TGTGCCAGCAGCTCATCCTGGACGGCGAGCTCCTATAATTCACCCCTCCACTTT. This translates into CASSSSWTASSYNSPLHF.

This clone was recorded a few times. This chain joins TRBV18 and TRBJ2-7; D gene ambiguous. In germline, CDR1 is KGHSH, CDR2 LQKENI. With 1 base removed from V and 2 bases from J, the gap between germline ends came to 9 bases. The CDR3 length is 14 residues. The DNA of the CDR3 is TGTGCCAGCTCACCACGGTTCAGCCCCTACGAGCAGTACTTC. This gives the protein CASSPRFSPYEQYF.

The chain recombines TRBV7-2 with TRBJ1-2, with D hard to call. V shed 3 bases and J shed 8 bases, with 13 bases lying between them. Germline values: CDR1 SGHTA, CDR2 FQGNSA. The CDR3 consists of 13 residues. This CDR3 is CASSFAPAGGYTF. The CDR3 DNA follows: TGTGCCAGCAGCTTCGCCCCTGCGGGCGGCTACACCTTC.

The CDR3 reads CASRGTGTANQPQHF. The CDR3 nucleotides are TGTGCCAGTAGAGGAACCGGGACAGCTAATCAGCCCCAGCATTTT. The chain employs TRBV19 and TRBJ1-5; 7 nucleotides agree with TRBD1. The V gene end was trimmed by 6 bases and the J gene end by 4 bases; junction bases not matched to a gene: 9. This CDR3 is 15 amino acids long. Germline V gene lookup returns CDR1 LNHDA and CDR2 SQIVND (reference sequence).

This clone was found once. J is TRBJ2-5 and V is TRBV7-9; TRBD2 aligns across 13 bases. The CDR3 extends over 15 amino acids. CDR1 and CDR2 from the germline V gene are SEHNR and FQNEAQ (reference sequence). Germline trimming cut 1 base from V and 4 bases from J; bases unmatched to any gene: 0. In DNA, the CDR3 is TGTGCCAGCAGCTTAGGACTAGCGGGGGGAGAGACCCAGTACTTC. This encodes CASSLGLAGGETQYF.

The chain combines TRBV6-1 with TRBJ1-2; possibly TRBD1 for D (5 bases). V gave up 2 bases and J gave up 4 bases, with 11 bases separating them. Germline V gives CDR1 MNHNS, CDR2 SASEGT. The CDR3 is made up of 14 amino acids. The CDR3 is CASSEWGGGYGYTF. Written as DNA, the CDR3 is TGTGCCAGCAGTGAATGGGGGGGTGGCTATGGCTACACCTTC.

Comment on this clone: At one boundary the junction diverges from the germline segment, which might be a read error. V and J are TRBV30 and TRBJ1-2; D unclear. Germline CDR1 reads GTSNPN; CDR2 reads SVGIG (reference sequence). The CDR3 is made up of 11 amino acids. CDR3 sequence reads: CAWTPSGQQIF. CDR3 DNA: TGTGCCTGGACCCCTTCTGGCCAACAGATCTTC.